The rows below give T cell receptor beta chains drawn from one sample of a study of metastatic and nonmetastatic thyroid tumors. TCRdb re-called clones via MiXCR from the PCR reads. The sample shows approximately 19,000 clones, under 25% of them seen only once. The sample taken for sequencing was tumor tissue. These receptors were taken from a male donor with papillary thyroid cancer or a benign thyroid nodule (not recorded which). Some clones in this sample may be carry-over from other donors' samples. CDR3s include the opening cysteine and the closing phenylalanine or tryptophan. D genes are given only for firm matches. The size of a clone is reported for some rows only, either as once, few or many, or as a class for expanded clones.

v_call	clone_size	j_call	d_call	cdr3_aa	cdr3_nt
TRBV18	few	TRBJ2-5	.	CASSPWTTTKETQYF	TGTGCCAGCTCACCCTGGACGACAACAAAAGAGACCCAGTACTTC
TRBV20-1	.	TRBJ2-1	.	CSARDFRDAAYNEQFF	TGCAGTGCTAGAGATTTCCGTGACGCCGCCTACAATGAGCAGTTCTTC
TRBV20-1	many	TRBJ2-7	TRBD2	CSARALAGVCYEQYF	TGCAGTGCTAGAGCCCTAGCGGGAGTTTGCTACGAGCAGTACTTC
TRBV14	.	TRBJ2-1	TRBD2	CASSQSGTSGFYEQFF	TGTGCCAGCAGCCAGTCCGGGACTAGCGGTTTCTATGAGCAGTTCTTC
TRBV20-1	.	TRBJ1-2	.	CSATWAPNYGYTF	TGCAGTGCTACTTGGGCCCCTAACTATGGCTACACCTTC
TRBV6-5	many	TRBJ2-1	.	CASRLGEKWSGHNEQFF	TGTGCCAGCAGGCTCGGGGAAAAGTGGAGTGGTCACAATGAGCAGTTCTTC
TRBV20-1	many	TRBJ2-5	.	CSARDGETQYF	TGCAGTGCTAGAGATGGCGAGACCCAGTACTTC
TRBV7-3	many	TRBJ2-5	TRBD2	CASSSGLAGDVETQYF	TGTGCCAGCAGCTCGGGACTAGCGGGAGATGTGGAGACCCAGTACTTC
TRBV7-3	few	TRBJ2-7	.	CASSLVQGPKIEQYF	TGTGCCAGCAGCTTAGTACAGGGCCCGAAAATCGAGCAGTACTTC
TRBV20-1	.	TRBJ2-1	TRBD2	CSARVAGGSNEQFF	TGCAGTGCTAGGGTGGCGGGGGGTAGCAATGAGCAGTTCTTC
TRBV11-2	many	TRBJ2-7	TRBD2	CASSSHQGLAGLSYF	TGTGCCAGCAGCTCCCACCAGGGACTAGCGGGATTGTCGTACTTC
TRBV30	many	TRBJ2-2	.	CAWSVSPLGVNTGELFF	TGTGCCTGGAGTGTATCTCCTCTTGGGGTCAACACCGGGGAGCTGTTTTTT
TRBV5-1	few	TRBJ2-1	.	CASSDGLGNEQFF	TGCGCCAGCAGCGACGGACTTGGCAATGAGCAGTTCTTC
TRBV28	medium-sized	TRBJ1-3	.	CASSLSRGGGGTIYF	TGTGCCAGCAGTTTATCAAGGGGCGGCGGGGGCACCATATATTTT
TRBV6-1	many	TRBJ1-1	.	CASSEYEQGNTEAFF	TGTGCCAGCAGTGAGTATGAACAGGGGAACACTGAAGCTTTCTTT
TRBV11-2	many	TRBJ2-6	TRBD2	CASSPRLAGGSGANVLTF	TGTGCCAGCAGCCCTCGACTAGCGGGAGGCTCTGGGGCCAACGTCCTGACTTTC
TRBV12-3/TRBV12-4	many	TRBJ2-1	.	CASLKERGEQFF	TGTGCCAGCTTGAAGGAAAGGGGTGAGCAGTTCTTC
TRBV28	few	TRBJ2-2	TRBD2	CASNAGTRSNTGELFF	TGTGCCAGTAATGCCGGGACTAGGTCGAACACCGGGGAGCTGTTTTTT
TRBV6-5	many	TRBJ1-6	.	CASSYQVRDNLSPLHF	TGTGCCAGCAGTTACCAGGTCCGGGACAATCTATCACCCCTCCACTTT
TRBV7-9	many	TRBJ1-1	.	CASSFSEVNTEAFF	TGTGCCAGCAGCTTTTCGGAGGTTAACACTGAAGCTTTCTTT
TRBV4-1	.	TRBJ1-6	TRBD1	CASSLSSAGGQGKLNSTLHF	TGCGCCAGCAGCTTATCGAGTGCTGGGGGACAGGGAAAATTAAATTCAACCCTCCACTTT
TRBV27	many	TRBJ1-1	.	CASSLTATTGNTEAFF	TGTGCCAGCAGTTTAACTGCCACGACAGGGAACACTGAAGCTTTCTTT
TRBV19	many	TRBJ2-3	.	CASSILLGGDTQYF	TGTGCCAGTAGTATACTGTTGGGGGGAGATACGCAGTATTTT
TRBV6-5	many	TRBJ1-2	TRBD1	CASSYEGGRGYTF	TGTGCCAGCAGTTACGAAGGGGGCCGTGGCTACACCTTC